The 22 T cell receptor beta chains given below trace back to one sample, sequenced in a study of T cells in Graves' hyperthyroidism and ophthalmopathy. From RNA transcripts, TCR beta CDR3 regions were amplified. RT-PCR in the first round (using the HTBI primer set) targeted the TCR CDR3. TCRdb re-called the multiplex PCR reads through MiXCR, storing one row per CDR3 protein. The table includes hundreds of thousands of distinct CDR3 sequences, about 16% detected once. Sequenced input: blood. Source of these receptors: a woman aged 18-35 years with Graves' ophthalmopathy.

With regard to this clonotype: A much bigger clone sits one base away, suggesting this may be a read error. J is TRBJ1-6 and V is TRBV29-1, with 12 bases fitting TRBD1. The V gene's germline CDR1 is SQVTM and CDR2 ANQGSEA. The J segment lost 7 bases and the V segment lost 7 bases, leaving 8 bases of the junction unmatched. The CDR3 loop spans 15 amino acids. As DNA, the CDR3 is TGCAGCGCCCAGCCCGGGACAGGGGGCAATTCACCCCTCCACTTT. Residues: CSAQPGTGGNSPLHF.

At least ten counts were recorded for this clonotype. V usage is TRBV5-8 and J usage is TRBJ1-1, with 9 nucleotides matching TRBD1. The CDR3 is made up of 22 amino acids. Unmatched junction bases numbered 24, after V lost 2 bases and J lost 1 base. CDR1 and CDR2 from the germline V gene are SGHTS and YDEGEE. In DNA form, the CDR3 reads TGTGCCAGCAGCTTCGGGGCCTACCTCCGGGACAGGGCCTCCCAGGAGAACACTGAAGCTTTCTTT. Amino acid sequence: CASSFGAYLRDRASQENTEAFF.

Many counts were recorded for this clonotype. CDR3 amino acids: CASSYRTLEQYF. CDR3 DNA sequence: TGTGCCAGCAGTTACCGGACCCTCGAGCAGTACTTC. This chain links TRBV2 with TRBJ2-7; D ambiguous. CDR1 is SNHLY, CDR2 FYNNEI, per germline. This CDR3 has 12 amino acids. Trimming took off 5 bases at V and 6 bases at J, with 11 bases between the two ends.

The chain uses TRBV20-1 and TRBJ2-7; 11 bases are a match to TRBD2. V lost 0 bases to trimming and J lost 4 bases; unmatched junction nucleotides: 5. The CDR3 has 15 amino acids. Germline V lookup: CDR1 DFQATT, CDR2 SNEGSKA (reference sequence). CDR3 nucleotides: TGCAGTGCTAGAGAACTAGCGGGAGCCGGGTACGAGCAGTACTTC. This gives the protein CSARELAGAGYEQYF.

This clonotype was detected many times. The DNA for the CDR3 is TGTGCCAGCAGTGCAGTACGCTCCTACGAGCAGTACTTC. Its protein product is CASSAVRSYEQYF. The gene calls are TRBV2 and TRBJ2-7; D not resolved. The CDR3 spans 13 residues. Germline lookup yields CDR1 SNHLY and CDR2 FYNNEI. Deletions cut 4 bases from V and 0 bases from J, with 7 bases between.

In this sample, this clonotype turned up many times. The DNA for the CDR3 is TGTGCCAGCAGTTTCGCGGGATTGAACACTGAAGCTTTCTTT. This gives the protein CASSFAGLNTEAFF. The genes are TRBV28 and TRBJ1-1; the D is unclear. The V gene lost 3 bases and the J gene lost 0 bases, with 8 bases spanning the gap. The CDR3 has 14 amino acids. Germline-derived CDR1 and CDR2 are MDHEN and SYDVKM.

This clonotype occurred many times. V is TRBV2 and J is TRBJ2-1, with D perhaps TRBD1 (5 bases). The CDR3 is 17 amino acids. The V and J ends lost 1 base and 1 base respectively, with 14 bases between them. Germline V CDR1 and CDR2: SNHLY, FYNNEI. CDR3 sequence: CASSEVFQGESYNEQFF. Here the CDR3 DNA reads TGTGCCAGCAGTGAAGTATTCCAGGGTGAGTCCTACAATGAGCAGTTCTTC.

This clonotype showed up just once. The chain combines TRBV7-2 with TRBJ1-2, with D hard to call. CDR1 and CDR2 (germline): SGHTA, FQGNSA. CDR3 length equals 14 residues. V was shortened by 1 base and J by 2 bases, with 8 bases between the two germline ends. CDR3 residues: CASSLVADNYGYTF. The CDR3 DNA reads as TGTGCCAGCAGCTTAGTGGCAGACAACTATGGCTACACCTTC.

This clonotype was counted at least ten times. The rearrangement joins TRBV5-4 to TRBJ2-5; D ambiguous. The V end lost 4 bases, the J end lost 5 bases, and 18 bases lay between the germline ends. Germline CDR1 is SGHNT and CDR2 is YYREEE (reference sequence). The CDR3 consists of 15 residues. The CDR3 spells CASSDNGPTAETQYF. In DNA, the CDR3 is TGTGCCAGCAGCGACAACGGACCTACGGCGGAGACCCAGTACTTC.

The table lists this clonotype with a few counts. A read error may be the cause here, since a much bigger clone is one base away. The J gene is TRBJ1-2, the V gene TRBV6-2 or TRBV6-3, with D unclear. V was cut by 8 bases and J by 8 bases, with 15 bases left in between. CDR1 MNHEY and CDR2 SVGEGT come from the germline V gene. This CDR3 has 12 residues. CDR3 region: CASGPREEGYTF. Written as DNA, the CDR3 is TGTGCCAGCGGACCCAGAGAGGAAGGCTACACCTTC.

The gene calls are TRBV2 and TRBJ2-5; D gene unclear. This CDR3 contains 13 residues. Trimming stripped 4 bases from V and 5 bases from J, with 11 bases between. The germline V gene has CDR1 SNHLY and CDR2 FYNNEI. DNA for the CDR3: TGTGCCAGCAGTGGGTTAAGTAGGGAGACCCAGTACTTC. This codes for CASSGLSRETQYF. The variable domain in full, with the rest retrieved from reference TRBV2 and TRBJ2-5, is EPEVTQTPSHQVTQMGQEVILRCVPISNHLYFYWYRQILGQKVEFLVSFYNNEISEKSEIFDDQFSVERPDGSNFTLKIRSTKLEDSAMYFCASSGLSRETQYFGPGTRLLVL.

This clonotype was counted at least ten times. This chain uses TRBV28 with TRBJ2-3, with 8 bases matching TRBD2. Trimming at V came to 7 bases and at J to 4 bases, leaving 7 bases not matched to a gene. The CDR3 is 14 amino acids. Germline-derived CDR1 and CDR2 are MDHEN and SYDVKM. The CDR3 region is CASNGGGPPDTQYF. The CDR3, as DNA: TGTGCCAGCAATGGCGGGGGGCCCCCAGATACGCAGTATTTT.

This clonotype was detected many times. This chain links TRBV4-1 with TRBJ2-7, with D tentatively TRBD1 (5 bases). Trimming removed 2 bases at V and 7 bases at J, with 15 bases between. CDR1 and CDR2 (germline): MGHRA, YSYEKL. This CDR3 contains 14 residues. DNA of the CDR3: TGCGCCAGCAGCCAACCCGGTGGGGCGAGGGAGCAGTACTTC. Translating it yields CASSQPGGAREQYF.

This clonotype showed up many times. The CDR3 loop reads CASSPPGQHEQFF. The CDR3 DNA reads TGTGCCAGCAGTCCGCCGGGACAACATGAGCAGTTCTTC. The chain recombines TRBV12-3 or TRBV12-4 with TRBJ2-1; perhaps TRBD1 as D (6 bases). With 5 bases removed from V and 8 bases from J, the gap between germline ends came to 13 bases. The CDR3 contains 13 residues.

This chain uses TRBV18 with TRBJ2-2, with D possibly matching TRBD2 (5 bases). This CDR3 is 16 amino acids long. Germline V gives CDR1 KGHSH, CDR2 LQKENI. The V and J ends lost 1 base and 0 bases respectively, with 9 bases between them. The DNA of the CDR3 is TGTGCCAGCTCACCACTTACCGGGACGAACACCGGGGAGCTGTTTTTT. As protein: CASSPLTGTNTGELFF.

There are a few counts of this clonotype. The CDR3 sequence: CASSPGGVAKGNTIYF. The CDR3 nucleotides read TGTGCCAGCAGCCCCGGGGGGGTGGCAAAGGGAAACACCATATATTTT. The V call is TRBV7-2, the J call TRBJ1-3; TRBD1 might be the D (5 bases). The ends were cut back, 5 bases at V and 4 bases at J, with 18 bases in the middle. This CDR3 comprises 16 residues. The germline V gene has CDR1 SGHTA and CDR2 FQGNSA.

There are many counts of this clonotype. The chain carries TRBV11-2 and TRBJ2-2; D unclear. CDR1 and CDR2 from the germline V gene are SGHAT and FQNNGV. The CDR3 spans 11 residues. V gave up 3 bases and J gave up 9 bases, with 5 bases separating them. CDR3 in DNA: TGTGCCAGCAGCTTCAGTAGGGAGCTGTTTTTT. It yields the protein CASSFSRELFF.

In this sample, this clonotype turned up a few times. The CDR3 sequence: CAWSVPQRPDTQYF. The CDR3 DNA follows: TGTGCCTGGAGTGTACCCCAGCGACCAGATACGCAGTATTTT. The chain combines TRBV30 with TRBJ2-3, with unresolved D. CDR3 length: 14 residues. The ends were cut back, 0 bases at V and 4 bases at J, with 11 bases in the middle. CDR1 and CDR2 (germline): GTSNPN, SVGIG (reference sequence).

This clonotype has a handful of counts. The chain employs TRBV19 and TRBJ2-2; tentative D call: TRBD1 (6 bases). Germline CDR1 LNHDA, CDR2 SQIVND (reference sequence). Trimming removed 5 bases from V and 5 bases from J, with 15 bases in between. The CDR3 consists of 15 residues. The CDR3 is CASSETGAVTGELFF. CDR3 coding DNA: TGTGCCAGTAGTGAGACAGGCGCTGTTACCGGGGAGCTGTTTTTT.

This clonotype was recorded at least ten times. The chain combines TRBV5-1 with TRBJ2-5; 8 bases match TRBD1. CDR3 length: 13 amino acids. J lost 5 bases, V lost 4 bases, and 4 bases had no gene match. The V gene's germline CDR1 is SGHRS and CDR2 YFSETQ. The CDR3: CASSHGQGETQYF. As DNA, the CDR3 is TGCGCCAGCAGCCACGGACAGGGCGAGACCCAGTACTTC.

The chain uses TRBV28 and TRBJ1-5; 12 nucleotides align to TRBD1. Trimming removed 4 bases from V and 3 bases from J; junction bases left unmatched: 7. The CDR3 has 17 amino acids. Germline CDR1 MDHEN, CDR2 SYDVKM. The CDR3 loop is CASSSLGTGGFNQPQHF. The CDR3 DNA is TGTGCCAGCAGTTCTCTCGGGACAGGGGGCTTCAATCAGCCCCAGCATTTT.

V usage is TRBV10-3 and J usage is TRBJ2-7, with 8 bases that match TRBD2. After removal of 6 bases from V and 2 bases from J, the junction contained 9 bases not matched to a gene. Germline-derived CDR1 and CDR2 are ENHRY and SYGVKD. The CDR3 has 15 residues. The CDR3, as DNA: TGTGCCATCAGCGGAAGCGGGAGATTGCCCTACGAGCAGTACTTC. Protein: CAISGSGRLPYEQYF.